A selection of T cell receptor beta chains follows, all from one sample in a study of blood T cell repertoires in COVID-19. Here immunoSEQ multiplex PCR was the method, and the copy in TCRdb shows in-frame clones only, minus some. This table has about 320,000 clones, more than 70% appearing once. Sequencing was done on a sample of peripheral blood. These receptors were collected from a woman aged 25 to 45 with COVID-19, enrolled during active disease. Both conserved end residues are part of each CDR3. The D gene is left open where the match is weak. Not all rows give a size; the values are once, few, many and, for expanded clones, a class.

V	size	D	J	CDR3	DNA
TRBV15	NA	NA	TRBJ1-3	CATSRTLGNTIYF	TGTGCCACCAGCAGAACTCTTGGAAACACCATATATTTT
TRBV24-1	NA	NA	TRBJ2-3	CATSRADTQYF	TGTGCCACCAGTCGCGCAGATACGCAGTATTTT
TRBV18	NA	TRBD1	TRBJ1-1	CASSPTGENTEAFF	TGTGCCAGCTCACCGACAGGGGAGAACACTGAAGCTTTCTTT
TRBV5-5	NA	NA	TRBJ1-2	CASSRDSSNYGYTF	TGTGCCAGCAGCCGCGACAGTTCTAACTATGGCTACACCTTC
TRBV19	NA	NA	TRBJ1-2	CASSRSGAVYGYTF	TGTGCCAGTAGTAGGTCAGGGGCGGTCTATGGCTACACCTTC
TRBV5-4	once	NA	TRBJ1-4	CASSPSGTSPTNEKLFF	TGTGCCAGCAGCCCTTCGGGGACAAGCCCAACTAATGAAAAACTGTTTTTT
TRBV7-9	NA	TRBD2	TRBJ2-1	CASSHLSGGVNEQFF	TGTGCCAGCAGCCACCTGAGCGGGGGGGTCAATGAGCAGTTCTTC
TRBV5-5	NA	NA	TRBJ2-1	CASSLALSSNEQFF	TGTGCCAGCAGCTTGGCTCTCTCGTCCAATGAGCAGTTCTTC
TRBV9	NA	NA	TRBJ1-3	CASSAGRGNTIYF	TGTGCCAGCAGCGCTGGGAGAGGAAACACCATATATTTT
TRBV19	NA	TRBD1	TRBJ1-2	CATLQGGYGYTF	TGTGCCACCTTACAGGGGGGGTATGGCTACACCTTC
TRBV6-2/TRBV6-3	NA	TRBD2	TRBJ2-7	CASSYQPGGADEQYF	TGTGCCAGCAGTTATCAACCCGGGGGGGCCGACGAGCAGTACTTC
TRBV10-3	NA	TRBD2	TRBJ2-1	CAISDQSGGSYNEQFF	TGTGCCATCAGTGACCAGAGCGGGGGTTCCTACAATGAGCAGTTCTTC